The T cell receptor beta chain described here comes from a study of blood T cells in healthy people across ages. PCR was performed a second time for 7 to 11 cycles using a sample-barcoded 5' primer and a J-beta primer mix. MiXCR, applied by TCRdb to the 5' RACE reads, yields one record per CDR3 protein. The sample includes approximately 1.5 million distinct CDR3 sequences, approximately 39% seen only once; the top ten take about 4%. This clonotype was recorded many times. J lost 5 bases, V lost 8 bases, and 6 bases had no gene match. The CDR3 extends over 13 amino acids. CDR1 and CDR2 (germline): MNHEY, SMNVEV (reference sequence).

The chain recombines TRBV27 with TRBJ2-3; 8 bases fit TRBD1. The clonotype comes from a woman under 30 in good health. Sequenced: blood. The CDR3 here is CASLGQGLDTQYF. DNA for the CDR3: TGTGCCAGCCTCGGACAGGGTTTAGATACGCAGTATTTT.